The present T cell receptor beta chain was sequenced within a study of CD8+CD57+ T cells in acquired aplastic anemia. Findings and caveats of the study: In common between the patients and the controls were around 29 CD8+ CDR3 sequences. No significant patient-versus-control difference appeared in CD8+ Simpson's diversity.

Turning to this clonotype: As yet, its antigen is unknown.

Germline V gene data show CDR1 as LGHNA and CDR2 as YNFKEQ. Between the trimmed V and J ends, which lost 0 bases and 5 bases, there was a span of 23 bases. CDR3 length equals 18 residues. Genomic DNA acted as the template from which TCR beta VDJ combination and CDR3 sequence profiling were carried out. TCRdb analysed the reads with MiXCR anew, one entry per CDR3 protein. In the table there are around 170,000 distinct CDR3 sequences, 55% to 80% of which are singletons. The chain uses TRBV4-2 and TRBJ2-7; unclear D gene. This TCR derives from a human donor in good health. Material: sorted CD4+, CD8+, or CD8+CD57+ T cells (not recorded which) from PBMCs. In nucleotides, the CDR3 is TGTGCCAGCAGCCAAGATCAAGCACCCCGCTCGCCGATGAACGAGCAGTACTTC. The encoded protein is CASSQDQAPRSPMNEQYF.